These 18 T cell receptor beta chains originate from one sample sequenced in a study of T cell changes during pregnancy in multiple sclerosis. The protocol was immunoSEQ multiplex PCR, while the TCRdb copy is restricted to in-frame clones and leaves out a portion. The table records about 75,000 clones, roughly nine tenths of them present only once. The sequences come from peripheral blood, collected in the first trimester of pregnancy. These receptors were obtained from a female donor in good health, enrolled as a control in a pregnancy study.

This sequence joins TRBV6-5 and TRBJ1-1; 8 nucleotides agree with TRBD1. CDR1 is MNHEY and CDR2 is SVGAGI in the germline V gene. Losses at the gene ends were 6 bases for V and 3 bases for J; bases not matched to a gene: 9. This CDR3 is 15 amino acids long. In DNA, the CDR3 is TGTGCCAGCAGATTCGACAGGGGTAAGGACACTGAAGCTTTCTTT. This codes for CASRFDRGKDTEAFF.

The chain is built from TRBV4-1 and TRBJ2-2, with 7 bases matching TRBD2. CDR1 is MGHRA and CDR2 is YSYEKL in the germline V gene. The CDR3 is made up of 15 amino acids. V lost 1 base to trimming and J lost 4 bases; unmatched junction nucleotides: 3. In nucleotides, the CDR3 is TGCGCCAGCAGCCAAGGACTAGCAAGCACCGGGGAGCTGTTTTTT. It specifies CASSQGLASTGELFF.

This sequence joins TRBV6-5 and TRBJ2-7; tentatively, D is TRBD2 (5 bases). Germline V lookup: CDR1 MNHEY, CDR2 SVGAGI. V lost 3 bases and J lost 1, with 10 bases in between. The CDR3 is made up of 14 amino acids. The CDR3 bases are TGTGCCAGCAGTTATAGGTCGGGGTCCTACGAGCAGTACTTC. Translation: CASSYRSGSYEQYF.

The chain joins TRBV5-5 to TRBJ1-5; no reliable D call. CDR1 is SGHKS, CDR2 YYEKEE, per germline (reference sequence). V lost 0 bases to trimming and J lost 5 bases, with 12 bases between them. The CDR3 runs 15 residues. CDR3 bases: TGTGCCAGCAGCTTGGTCCTAACAGCCCATCAGCCCCAGCATTTT. This gives the protein CASSLVLTAHQPQHF.

The V and J genes are TRBV6-5 and TRBJ2-2; 7 nucleotides align to TRBD1. Germline lookup yields CDR1 MNHEY and CDR2 SVGAGI. The CDR3 extends over 14 amino acids. The V gene end was trimmed by 6 bases and the J gene end by 6 bases; junction bases not matched to a gene: 7. CDR3 nucleotides: TGTGCCAGCAGGGGACAGAGGACGCCCGGGGAGCTGTTTTTT. This encodes CASRGQRTPGELFF.

V is TRBV7-9 and J is TRBJ1-3; weak D call: TRBD1 (5 bases). Deletions cut 3 bases from V and 0 bases from J, with 15 bases between. Looked up from germline, CDR1 is SEHNR and CDR2 is FQNEAQ (reference sequence). The CDR3 has 17 residues. CDR3: CASSFLPGTSSGNTIYF. The CDR3 nucleotides read TGTGCCAGCAGCTTCCTCCCAGGGACTTCCTCTGGAAACACCATATATTTT. Supplemented by reference TRBV7-9 and TRBJ1-3, the full variable domain reads DTGVSQNPRHKITKRGQNVTFRCDPISEHNRLYWYRQTLGQGPEFLTYFQNEAQLEKSRLLSDRFSAERPKGSFSTLEIQRTEQGDSAMYLCASSFLPGTSSGNTIYFGEGSWLTVV.

The chain recombines TRBV27 with TRBJ2-5, with a weak D call TRBD1 (5 bases). The CDR3 runs 15 residues. Trimming removed 5 bases from V and 1 base from J, with 14 bases in between. The germline V gene has CDR1 MNHEY and CDR2 SMNVEV (reference sequence). CDR3 sequence reads: CASSRRQLSQETQYF. The CDR3 DNA follows: TGTGCCAGCAGTCGCCGACAGCTAAGCCAAGAGACCCAGTACTTC.

V usage is TRBV28 and J usage is TRBJ1-2, with 11 bases matching TRBD1. Trimming cost V 8 bases and J 6 bases; bases outside gene matches: 14. The CDR3 has 16 residues. CDR1 and CDR2 from the germline V gene are MDHEN and SYDVKM. The CDR3 nucleotides read TGTGCCAGCGGCCAGGACAGGGGGCATACGGTTAATGGCTACACCTTC. Translated, it gives CASGQDRGHTVNGYTF.

CDR3 DNA: TGTGCCAGCGGTCCACAGGGGCCAAATTCACCCCTCCACTTT. This gives the protein CASGPQGPNSPLHF. J is TRBJ1-6 and V is TRBV6-1; 7 positions agree with TRBD1. Germline lookup yields CDR1 MNHNS and CDR2 SASEGT. CDR3 size: 14 residues. Trimming took 8 bases from V and 7 from J; bases not matched to a gene: 8.

This chain uses TRBV6-1 with TRBJ1-1; D not resolved. V dropped 4 bases and J dropped 11 bases, with 11 bases sitting between them. Germline CDR1 and CDR2: MNHNS and SASEGT. CDR3 size: 11 residues. DNA for the CDR3: TGTGCCAGCAGTGCTGCGGATTCTGCTTTCTTT. It translates to CASSAADSAFF.

This clone occurred once. V and J are TRBV18 and TRBJ1-4; D gene ambiguous. V lost 3 bases and J 8 bases, leaving 19 bases between the germline ends. This CDR3 comprises 16 residues. Germline loops: CDR1 KGHSH, CDR2 LQKENI. The CDR3 DNA reads as TGTGCCAGCTCACCTGGTACGTCTGGGAGAGAAGAAAAACTGTTTTTT. This translates into CASSPGTSGREEKLFF.

The chain has TRBV19 and TRBJ2-3; TRBD2 is a possible D gene (5 bases). The germline V and J ends were trimmed by 3 bases and 4 bases, with 11 bases remaining between them. Germline CDR1 and CDR2: LNHDA and SQIVND (reference sequence). This CDR3 is built from 14 residues. Written as DNA, the CDR3 is TGTGCCAGTAGTATGTCTAGCTTGGCAGATACGCAGTATTTT. It is translated as CASSMSSLADTQYF.

This chain links TRBV5-4 with TRBJ1-1; D is ambiguous. CDR1 and CDR2 from the germline V gene are SGHNT and YYREEE (reference sequence). The CDR3 totals 14 residues. V dropped 0 bases and J dropped 3 bases, with 9 bases sitting between them. CDR3 protein: CASSLDFGDTEAFF. The CDR3 bases are TGTGCCAGCAGCTTGGACTTCGGGGACACTGAAGCTTTCTTT.

This chain joins TRBV5-1 and TRBJ2-5, with D perhaps matching TRBD2 (10 bases). Looked up from germline, CDR1 is SGHRS and CDR2 is YFSETQ. The CDR3 loop spans 16 amino acids. V was pared by 4 bases and J by 5 bases, with 21 bases between. The CDR3 here is CASSQRGGQGLETQYF. The CDR3 coding sequence is TGCGCCAGCAGCCAGCGGGGGGGACAGGGATTGGAGACCCAGTACTTC.

This chain links TRBV11-2 with TRBJ1-2; D is undetermined. This CDR3 has 13 amino acids. V was pared by 6 bases and J by 4 bases, with 12 bases between. Germline V gene lookup returns CDR1 SGHAT and CDR2 FQNNGV. CDR3 loop: CASRRVTGYGYTF. The CDR3 coding sequence is TGTGCCAGCAGGAGAGTGACGGGCTATGGCTACACCTTC.

In DNA, the CDR3 is TGCGCCAGCAGCCAAGAGACGATCAAGGAGAATAAACTGTTTTTT. It encodes CASSQETIKENKLFF. The J gene is TRBJ1-4, the V gene TRBV4-3; no reliable D call. With 0 bases removed from V and 11 bases from J, the gap between germline ends came to 16 bases. This CDR3 spans 15 amino acids. Germline values: CDR1 LGHNA, CDR2 YSLEER.

This clone appeared once. This chain links TRBV5-1 with TRBJ2-3; no clear D. This CDR3 is built from 14 residues. Per germline, CDR1 SGHRS and CDR2 YFSETQ. The V end was cut by 0 bases, the J end by 6 bases, with 11 bases between. The CDR3 nucleotides read TGCGCCAGCAGCTTGGGGCAGGATTGGGATACGCAGTATTTT. This sequence encodes CASSLGQDWDTQYF.

The chain carries TRBV19 and TRBJ2-3, with TRBD1 identical over 10 bases. Trimming at V came to 3 bases and at J to 6 bases, leaving 3 bases not matched to a gene. This CDR3 comprises 14 residues. The V gene's germline CDR1 is LNHDA and CDR2 SQIVND (reference sequence). The CDR3 sequence is CASSMGQGWDTQYF. The DNA of the CDR3 is TGTGCCAGTAGTATGGGACAGGGGTGGGATACGCAGTATTTT. The full variable domain, with the rest looked up from reference TRBV19 and TRBJ2-3, is DGGITQSPKYLFRKEGQNVTLSCEQNLNHDAMYWYRQDPGQGLRLIYYSQIVNDFQKGDIAEGYSVSREKKESFPLTVTSAQKNPTAFYLCASSMGQGWDTQYFGPGTRLTVL.